This T cell receptor (beta chain) was recorded in a study of T cells in Graves' hyperthyroidism and ophthalmopathy. Study-wide results and caveats: Blood also held most thyroid clonotypes expanded beyond 0.001.

TCR beta CDR3 regions were amplified from RNA. Primed by the HTBI set, a first-round RT-PCR was run on the TCR CDR3. MiXCR, run by TCRdb on the multiplex PCR reads, gives a single entry per CDR3 protein. The sample includes hundreds of thousands of distinct CDR3 sequences, approximately 15% of them seen just once. Between the trimmed V and J ends, which lost 8 bases and 0 bases, there was a span of 4 bases. Germline values: CDR1 MNHEY, CDR2 SVGEGT. There are 11 residues in the CDR3. This clonotype was observed at least ten times. The antigen remains unidentified. This clonotype originated in a woman aged 30 to 39 with Graves' hyperthyroidism that later progressed to Graves' ophthalmopathy. Sequencing used blood. V usage is TRBV6-2 or TRBV6-3 and J usage is TRBJ1-2; D is unresolved. CDR3 sequence: CASGPNYGYTF. DNA of the CDR3: TGTGCCAGCGGACCTAACTATGGCTACACCTTC.